Shown below are 24 T cell receptor beta chains from a single sample sequenced in a study of blood T cell repertoires in COVID-19. Here immunoSEQ multiplex PCR was the method, and the copy in TCRdb shows in-frame clones only, minus some. The sample holds some 130,000 clones; approximately 80% are singletons and the top ten take over 15%. Source material: peripheral blood. The source is a woman aged 45-59 years with acute or convalescent COVID-19.

CDR3: CASSQVPREQYF. DNA of the CDR3: TGTGCCAGCAGCCAAGTTCCCCGCGAGCAGTACTTC. This rearrangement joins TRBV3-1 (or the pseudogene TRBV3-2) to TRBJ2-7; D is ambiguous. Trimming shortened V by 1 base and J by 6 bases, and 7 bases separated the two germline ends. Germline loops: CDR1 LGHDT, CDR2 YNNKEL (reference sequence). The CDR3 totals 12 residues.

This clone showed up just once. V usage is TRBV10-1 and J usage is TRBJ2-2, with D perhaps matching TRBD1 (5 bases). Germline assignment: CDR1 WNHNN and CDR2 SYGVQD (reference sequence). Trimming removed 6 bases at V and 6 bases at J, with 11 bases between. This CDR3 is 13 amino acids long. The CDR3 protein is CASRGAGPGELFF. The CDR3 nucleotides read TGCGCCAGCAGAGGGGCAGGCCCCGGGGAGCTGTTTTTT.

The gene calls are TRBV19 and TRBJ1-6, with TRBD1 identical over 7 bases. Germline CDR1 is LNHDA and CDR2 is SQIVND (reference sequence). CDR3 size: 16 residues. With 3 bases clipped from V and 4 bases from J, the junction kept 6 bases outside the gene matches. In nucleotides, the CDR3 is TGTGCCAGTAGTATGGGACCGGGACAGTATAATTCACCCCTCCACTTT. Encoded protein: CASSMGPGQYNSPLHF.

The table lists this clone with a few counts. The rearrangement joins TRBV3-1 (or the pseudogene TRBV3-2) to TRBJ2-2; 8 bases are a match to TRBD2. This CDR3 is built from 18 residues. V gave up 1 base and J gave up 3 bases; unmatched junction bases: 10. Germline lookup yields CDR1 LGHDT and CDR2 YNNKEL (reference sequence). The CDR3 DNA reads TGTGCCAGCAGCCAAGGTCGGGGGGGCCCCACCGACACCGGGGAGCTGTTTTTT. This encodes CASSQGRGGPTDTGELFF.

This chain links TRBV9 with TRBJ1-2; a possible D gene is TRBD1 (5 bases). The V gene's germline CDR1 is SGDLS and CDR2 YYNGEE. This CDR3 spans 13 amino acids. V was cut by 0 bases and J by 12 bases, with 15 bases left in between. DNA for the CDR3: TGTGCCAGCAGCGTAGTGCAGGGAACGACGGACACCTTC. This sequence encodes CASSVVQGTTDTF.

The chain carries TRBV2 and TRBJ1-6, with D possibly being TRBD1 (5 bases). Trimming removed 11 bases at V and 8 bases at J, with 19 bases between. The CDR3 has 14 amino acids. Germline CDR1 and CDR2: SNHLY and FYNNEI. DNA of the CDR3: TGTGCCGGAGCGGGGACGTATTTTGATTCACCCCTCCACTTT. Encoded protein: CAGAGTYFDSPLHF.

V is TRBV2 and J is TRBJ1-6; weak D call: TRBD1 (6 bases). This CDR3 is built from 14 residues. The V and J ends lost 5 bases and 6 bases respectively, with 11 bases between them. Germline assignment: CDR1 SNHLY and CDR2 FYNNEI. In nucleotides, the CDR3 is TGTGCCAGCAGTTGGACAGATCGTAATTCACCCCTCCACTTT. As protein: CASSWTDRNSPLHF.

This CDR3 is CASSPDYIRDEQYF. CDR3 sequence (DNA): TGTGCCAGCTCACCCGATTATATCAGGGACGAGCAGTACTTC. V and J are TRBV18 and TRBJ2-7; perhaps TRBD1 as D (5 bases). V gave up 3 bases and J gave up 5 bases, with 14 bases separating them. Germline lookup yields CDR1 KGHSH and CDR2 LQKENI. There are 14 residues in the CDR3.

This chain joins TRBV6-1 and TRBJ1-5; D gene ambiguous. Trimming removed 1 base from V and 4 bases from J, with 8 bases in between. CDR1 is MNHNS and CDR2 is SASEGT in the germline V gene. CDR3 size: 14 residues. CDR3 sequence (DNA): TGTGCCAGCAGTGAAGTACAGAAAAATCAGCCCCAGCATTTT. The encoded protein is CASSEVQKNQPQHF.

This clone was observed at least ten times. CDR3 region: CAWSSPGTSGVLSYEQYF. In DNA, the CDR3 is TGTGCCTGGAGTTCCCCCGGGACTAGCGGGGTCCTCTCCTACGAGCAGTACTTC. The chain recombines TRBV30 with TRBJ2-7; 13 positions agree with TRBD2. Germline-derived CDR1 and CDR2 are GTSNPN and SVGIG (reference sequence). V dropped 2 bases and J dropped 0; count of bases not matched to a gene: 10. CDR3 length equals 18 residues.

J is TRBJ2-3 and V is TRBV14, with 11 bases matching TRBD2. The germline CDR1 and CDR2 sequences are SGHDN and FVKESK. The CDR3 sequence is 17 residues long. Losses at the gene ends were 4 bases for V and 6 bases for J; bases not matched to a gene: 12. The CDR3 is CASSPIAGGPQRDTQYF. As DNA, the CDR3 is TGTGCCAGCAGCCCTATAGCGGGGGGGCCCCAGCGGGATACGCAGTATTTT.

This clone was seen a single time. The rearrangement uses TRBV7-2 and TRBJ2-1; the match to TRBD1 covers 9 bases. The trim removed 0 bases at V and 1 base at J, leaving 1 base unmatched. This CDR3 is 16 amino acids long. CDR1 is SGHTA and CDR2 is FQGNSA in the germline V gene. The CDR3 protein is CASSLAGTGSYNEQFF. The DNA of the CDR3 is TGTGCCAGCAGCTTAGCAGGGACAGGGTCCTACAATGAGCAGTTCTTC.

The chain has TRBV2 and TRBJ2-3; D may be TRBD2 (5 bases). The germline V gene has CDR1 SNHLY and CDR2 FYNNEI. The CDR3 extends over 12 amino acids. Trimming removed 10 bases at V and 7 bases at J, with 15 bases between. For the CDR3, the DNA is TGTGCCACCAACCTCGGGGTCAATACGCAGTATTTT. This codes for CATNLGVNTQYF.

The J gene is TRBJ1-6, the V gene TRBV19; TRBD1 matches 7 bases. The CDR3 contains 14 residues. With V trimmed by 6 bases and J by 7 bases, 6 bases remained unmatched. Germline CDR1 and CDR2: LNHDA and SQIVND (reference sequence). CDR3 sequence (DNA): TGTGCCAGTAGGCCCGGGACAGCCAATTCACCCCTCCACTTT. As protein: CASRPGTANSPLHF. The whole variable domain, filled in from reference TRBV19 and TRBJ1-6, reads DGGITQSPKYLFRKEGQNVTLSCEQNLNHDAMYWYRQDPGQGLRLIYYSQIVNDFQKGDIAEGYSVSREKKESFPLTVTSAQKNPTAFYLCASRPGTANSPLHFGNGTRLTVT.

The rearrangement uses TRBV12-5 and TRBJ2-2; 7 positions agree with TRBD1. With V trimmed by 8 bases and J by 7 bases, 10 bases remained unmatched. CDR3 length: 14 amino acids. Per the germline V gene, CDR1 is LGHNT and CDR2 is FRNRAP. The CDR3 DNA sequence: TGTGCTAGTTTGGGGACAGCCGTAATCGGGGAGCTGTTTTTT. It specifies CASLGTAVIGELFF.

The sample holds a few counts of this clone. The chain combines TRBV5-1 with TRBJ1-2; possibly TRBD1 for D (6 bases). V was cut by 6 bases and J by 2 bases, with 17 bases left in between. In germline, CDR1 is SGHRS, CDR2 YFSETQ. CDR3 length: 15 amino acids. The CDR3 DNA reads as TGCGCCAGCACCTCAAAAGATACAGGGAACTATGGCTACACCTTC. Translated, it gives CASTSKDTGNYGYTF.

The chain uses TRBV15 and TRBJ2-3; maybe TRBD2 (6 bases). Germline V lookup: CDR1 LNHNV, CDR2 YYDKDF (reference sequence). Trimming cost V 1 base and J 1 base, with 6 bases left between them. CDR3 length equals 14 residues. DNA of the CDR3: TGTGCCACCAGCAGAGCGGGGGGCACAGATACGCAGTATTTT. It specifies CATSRAGGTDTQYF.

The rearrangement links TRBV5-1 to TRBJ2-5, with 12 bases identical to TRBD2. The germline V gene encodes CDR1 SGHRS and CDR2 YFSETQ. The V and J ends lost 0 bases and 4 bases, in that order; junction bases with no gene match: 4. There are 16 residues in the CDR3. CDR3 sequence reads: CASSLASGGVRETQYF. The CDR3 DNA is TGCGCCAGCAGCTTGGCTAGCGGGGGGGTCCGAGAGACCCAGTACTTC.

J is TRBJ2-2 and V is TRBV9; TRBD1 aligns across 8 bases. In germline, CDR1 is SGDLS, CDR2 YYNGEE. The CDR3 is 17 residues long. J was trimmed by 2 bases and V by 3 bases; bases with no gene match: 9. CDR3 sequence: CASSETSGTGNTGELFF. CDR3 in DNA: TGTGCCAGCAGCGAGACTTCCGGGACAGGAAACACCGGGGAGCTGTTTTTT.

The CDR3 sequence: CASSFERGTQYF. The CDR3 DNA sequence: TGTGCCAGCAGCTTCGAACGAGGGACGCAGTATTTT. The gene calls are TRBV9 and TRBJ2-3, with D tentatively TRBD2 (5 bases). Trimming left V 4 bases short and J 9 bases short, with 12 bases between. Germline values: CDR1 SGDLS, CDR2 YYNGEE. This CDR3 contains 12 residues.

This chain links TRBV29-1 with TRBJ2-3, with D perhaps matching TRBD1 (5 bases). This CDR3 is 14 amino acids long. V lost 3 bases and J lost 0, with 10 bases in between. Germline loops: CDR1 SQVTM, CDR2 ANQGSEA. The CDR3 here is CSVDKGISTDTQYF. The CDR3 bases are TGCAGCGTTGATAAGGGGATTAGCACAGATACGCAGTATTTT.

The CDR3 sequence is CASNLHRDFYNEQFF. The CDR3 DNA sequence: TGTGCCAGCAACCTACATCGGGACTTCTACAATGAGCAGTTCTTC. This chain connects TRBV13 to TRBJ2-1, with a weak D call TRBD2 (6 bases). V lost 7 bases and J lost 3, with 16 bases in between. This CDR3 spans 15 amino acids. Germline values: CDR1 PRHDT, CDR2 FYEKMQ (reference sequence).

This chain joins TRBV7-9 and TRBJ1-1; weak D call: TRBD1 (6 bases). Deletions cut 10 bases from V and 1 base from J, with 10 bases between. The CDR3 loop spans 12 amino acids. Germline V gene lookup returns CDR1 SEHNR and CDR2 FQNEAQ (reference sequence). The CDR3 spells CANQQGNTEAFF. DNA for the CDR3: TGTGCCAATCAACAGGGGAACACTGAAGCTTTCTTT.

CDR3 nucleotides: TGTGCCAGCAGTTTAGGGTACAGGGGGCGGCAGTTCTTC. Protein: CASSLGYRGRQFF. The J gene is TRBJ2-1, the V gene TRBV28, with 9 positions matching TRBD1. The J segment lost 12 bases and the V segment lost 2 bases, leaving 5 bases of the junction unmatched. CDR3 size: 13 residues. Germline CDR1 and CDR2: MDHEN and SYDVKM. The whole variable domain, remainder taken from reference TRBV28 and TRBJ2-1, is DVKVTQSSRYLVKRTGEKVFLECVQDMDHENMFWYRQDPGLGLRLIYFSYDVKMKEKGDIPEGYSVSREKKERFSLILESASTNQTSMYLCASSLGYRGRQFFGPGTRLTVL.